The T cell receptor (beta chain) described here comes from a study of somatic mutations in cytotoxic T cells in rheumatoid arthritis. General study findings and limits: The study found CD8+ clonality increased with age in rheumatoid arthritis patients, not healthy controls. The study found that the largest CD8+ clone exceeded 20% of CD8+ cells in about an eighth of the 65 patients.

As concerns this clone: Antigen specificity is unknown.

Assay: immunoSEQ multiplex PCR; the TCRdb copy retains only in-frame clones and omits some. The data contain just under 9,500 clones, roughly 79% of them singletons. The CDR3 is 15 amino acids. J lost 6 bases, V lost 5 bases, and 12 bases had no gene match. Per germline, CDR1 SGHVS and CDR2 FNYEAQ. Sequencing used CD8+ T cells sorted from blood. The TCR sequence derives from an adult with rheumatoid arthritis. The chain uses TRBV7-6 and TRBJ2-7, with TRBD1 identical over 8 bases. The CDR3 reads CASSPRTGQESEQYF. The CDR3 DNA reads as TGTGCCAGCAGCCCCAGGACGGGACAGGAGTCCGAGCAGTACTTC. Full variable domain (remainder filled in from reference TRBV7-6 and TRBJ2-7): GAGVSQSPRYKVTKRGQDVALRCDPISGHVSLYWYRQALGQGPEFLTYFNYEAQQDKSGLPNDRFSAERPEGSISTLTIQRTEQRDSAMYRCASSPRTGQESEQYFGPGTRLTVT.